This T cell receptor beta chain appears in the sequencing data of a study of T cell changes during pregnancy in multiple sclerosis. Clones were sequenced by immunoSEQ multiplex PCR, and TCRdb holds only the in-frame ones, with some missing. Of approximately 100,000 clones listed, around 90% are singletons. This CDR3 contains 9 residues. Per the germline V gene, CDR1 is SGHTA and CDR2 is FQGTGA. V shed 11 bases and J shed 10 bases, with 9 bases lying between them. The receptor was isolated from a female donor with multiple sclerosis, enrolled in a pregnancy study. This specimen was peripheral blood, taken in the second trimester of pregnancy. V usage is TRBV7-3 and J usage is TRBJ2-1; D is undetermined. The CDR3 region is CAAPVEQFF. CDR3 coding DNA: TGTGCCGCGCCTGTCGAGCAGTTCTTC.